These 4 T cell receptor beta chains were sequenced from one sample in a study of T cells after yellow fever vaccination. TCRdb passed the 5' RACE reads through MiXCR, listing each CDR3 protein once. This sample has approximately 510,000 distinct CDR3 sequences; 21% occur once, and the top ten carry 15% to 20%. The sequencing used PBMCs, collected about 20 days after the first yellow fever vaccination. These receptors came from a man younger than 35 who received the YFV17D yellow fever vaccine.

This clonotype was seen a few times. The chain couples TRBV5-1 to TRBJ1-5; 7 bases are shared with TRBD1. The junction had 4 bases not matched to a gene; V was cut back by 4 bases and J by 3 bases. Germline V gene sequence: CDR1 SGHRS, CDR2 YFSETQ. This CDR3 region has 14 residues. CDR3 nucleotides: TGCGCCAGCAGCGAACAGGGGAACAATCAGCCCCAGCATTTT. It encodes CASSEQGNNQPQHF.

The gene calls are TRBV6-5 and TRBJ2-3; D is unclear. The CDR3 consists of 15 residues. CDR1 and CDR2 from the germline V gene are MNHEY and SVGAGI. Deletions cut 3 bases from V and 1 base from J, with 11 bases between. CDR3 amino acids: CASSYNRPGTDTQYF. The CDR3 DNA reads as TGTGCCAGCAGTTATAACCGGCCAGGCACAGATACGCAGTATTTT.

V gene TRBV20-1 combines with J gene TRBJ2-2, with no clear D. V shed 0 bases and J shed 5 bases, with 13 bases lying between them. Germline assignment: CDR1 DFQATT and CDR2 SNEGSKA (reference sequence). The CDR3 covers 15 residues. CDR3 amino acids: CSARDPGGRTGELFF. The CDR3 nucleotides read TGCAGTGCTAGAGACCCAGGCGGCAGGACCGGGGAGCTGTTTTTT.

This clonotype was detected a few times. The chain joins TRBV6-1 to TRBJ1-5, with a possible D match to TRBD1 (5 bases). Looked up from germline, CDR1 is MNHNS and CDR2 is SASEGT. V was cut by 8 bases and J by 6 bases, with 20 bases left in between. The CDR3 sequence is 15 residues long. CDR3 region: CASSLGGAPLQPQHF. The CDR3 DNA follows: TGTGCCAGCTCTTTGGGAGGGGCCCCCCTTCAGCCCCAGCATTTT.